The sequence of this TCR beta chain was determined in a study of vaccination and CD4 T cells after COVID-19. The CDR3 is made up of 13 amino acids. CDR1 and CDR2 (germline): SNHLY, FYNNEI. Deletions cut 10 bases from V and 0 bases from J, with 13 bases between. Documented treatment: roughly nine-day PBMC culture with coronavirus spike peptide pools or control peptides (ViraFEST assay). The Oncomine TCR Beta short-read assay was applied to DNA of cultured CD4+ T cells. Each CDR3 protein gets one entry after TCRdb re-called the PCR reads with MiXCR. The data contain 9,500 to 13,000 distinct CDR3 sequences, approximately 25% of them singletons. A note on this clonotype: The antigen remains unidentified.

The receptor comes from a human donor who received a COVID-19 vaccine. The sample in question was CD4+ T cells from blood, cultured in vitro, obtained before SARS-CoV-2 vaccination. The gene calls are TRBV2 and TRBJ2-7, with D maybe TRBD1 (6 bases). CDR3 sequence: CATQRDNSYEQYF. In DNA form, the CDR3 reads TGTGCCACCCAGAGGGACAACTCCTACGAGCAGTACTTC.